This TCR beta chain was sequenced in a study of T cells after yellow fever vaccination. Study-wide points: One caveat is that FACS-sorted repertoires could contain abundant clonotypes contaminating from the bulk population. After the booster, nearly 98% of CD4 and 75% to 90% of CD8 primary-response clones were re-detected.

They built TCR cDNA with 5'RACE template switching, a step that put in a universal primer site and UMIs. TCRdb used MiXCR to reprocess the 5' RACE reads, holding one entry per CDR3 protein. The table has some 350,000 distinct CDR3 sequences, 3% to 4.5% seen once. The sample holds many counts of this clonotype. Its antigen is as yet unknown. V gave up 1 base and J gave up 3 bases, with 7 bases separating them. The CDR3 length is 14 residues. CDR1 and CDR2 (germline): SGHRS, YFSETQ. The chain links TRBV5-1 to TRBJ2-2, with TRBD1 as a possible D gene (5 bases). Material: PBMCs, obtained 5 days after the yellow fever booster vaccination. This clonotype was sampled from a young man who received the YFV17D yellow fever vaccine. CDR3 protein: CASSLPGHTGELFF. CDR3 DNA sequence: TGCGCCAGCAGCTTGCCAGGGCACACCGGGGAGCTGTTTTTT.